This entry lists 25 T cell receptor beta chains sequenced from one sample in a study of regulatory T cells in long-lasting Graves disease. Time point of the sample: persistent/refractory GD, antithyroid drugs over 5 years with positive TRAb. Isolated PBMC RNA provided the starting material for the TCR library. Arm-PCR with iRepertoire HTBI primers amplified the CDR3 regions for these TCR beta libraries. A single record per CDR3 protein comes from TCRdb applying MiXCR to the multiplex PCR reads. Of roughly 490,000 distinct CDR3 sequences detected, around a fifth appear once; the ten largest clones hold about an eighth. The sample in question was peripheral blood mononuclear cells (PBMCs), obtained when the disease was refractory, from a patient treated with antithyroid drugs. Receptor source: a female donor with Graves disease.

CDR3: CASSSWDRLIFNYGYTF. CDR3 nucleotides: TGTGCCAGCAGTTCCTGGGACAGGTTGATCTTTAACTATGGCTACACCTTC. V gene TRBV6-5 combines with J gene TRBJ1-2; 8 positions agree with TRBD1. The trim removed 4 bases at V and 1 base at J, leaving 11 bases unmatched. The CDR3 runs 17 residues. The V gene's germline CDR1 is MNHEY and CDR2 SVGAGI.

This clonotype was recorded many times. V and J are TRBV6-2 or TRBV6-3 and TRBJ1-1; D unresolved. Germline CDR1 MNHEY, CDR2 SVGEGT. The V end was cut by 6 bases, the J end by 0 bases, with 8 bases between. CDR3 length: 13 residues. CDR3 sequence reads: CASSYRLNTEAFF. The CDR3 DNA reads as TGTGCCAGCAGCTATCGCCTGAACACTGAAGCTTTCTTT.

The rearrangement joins TRBV16 to TRBJ1-3; weak D call: TRBD1 (6 bases). Germline V gene data show CDR1 as KGHSY and CDR2 as FQNENV. Trimming removed 4 bases from V and 7 bases from J, with 14 bases in between. This CDR3 is built from 14 residues. The CDR3 reads CASSPGHSANTIYF. The CDR3 DNA sequence: TGTGCCAGCAGCCCGGGACACTCGGCCAACACCATATATTTT.

The genes are TRBV27 and TRBJ2-1; the D is unclear. The CDR3 spans 15 residues. CDR1 and CDR2 (germline): MNHEY, SMNVEV (reference sequence). Deletions cut 2 bases from V and 2 bases from J, with 10 bases between. This CDR3 reads CASSLVARAYNEQFF. CDR3 nucleotides: TGTGCCAGCAGTTTAGTAGCAAGGGCCTACAATGAGCAGTTCTTC.

This clonotype occurred many times. The V call is TRBV5-1, the J call TRBJ1-2; a possible D gene is TRBD1 (6 bases). V was clipped by 7 bases and J by 2 bases, with 15 bases between them. The CDR3 covers 14 residues. Germline assignment: CDR1 SGHRS and CDR2 YFSETQ. CDR3 nucleotides: TGCGCCAGCGCCAGGGCAGGGGTAAACTATGGCTACACCTTC. This translates into CASARAGVNYGYTF.

This clonotype was seen a few times. The chain uses TRBV7-2 and TRBJ1-3; D unclear. The CDR3 is 16 residues long. The V and J ends lost 0 bases and 0 bases respectively, with 9 bases between them. Germline CDR1 reads SGHTA; CDR2 reads FQGNSA. The CDR3 DNA follows: TGTGCCAGCAGCTTAGCGCAGGTGACCTCTGGAAACACCATATATTTT. Translated, it gives CASSLAQVTSGNTIYF.

The table lists this clonotype with many counts. The genes are TRBV11-2 and TRBJ2-7; 7 nucleotides match TRBD1. The junction had 12 bases not matched to a gene; V was cut back by 4 bases and J by 12 bases. The CDR3 runs to 13 residues. Germline loops: CDR1 SGHAT, CDR2 FQNNGV. The CDR3 loop is CASSSGQLKDPYF. The CDR3 nucleotides read TGTGCCAGCAGCTCGGGACAGCTAAAGGACCCGTACTTC.

Many counts were recorded for this clonotype. This chain links TRBV11-2 with TRBJ2-7, with TRBD2 matching over 13 bases. Germline assignment: CDR1 SGHAT and CDR2 FQNNGV. This CDR3 has 15 amino acids. V shed 5 bases and J 6 bases; nucleotides not matched to a gene: 7. For the CDR3, the DNA is TGTGCCAGCAGCCCCTTTCGGACTAGCGGGGGCGAGCAGTACTTC. Its translation: CASSPFRTSGGEQYF.

J is TRBJ1-5 and V is TRBV7-9; D is undetermined. CDR1 and CDR2 from the germline V gene are SEHNR and FQNEAQ (reference sequence). The germline V and J ends were trimmed by 1 base and 0 bases, with 7 bases remaining between them. CDR3 length equals 15 residues. CDR3 region: CASSLGRFSNQPQHF. The CDR3 DNA is TGTGCCAGCAGCTTAGGTCGGTTTAGCAATCAGCCCCAGCATTTT.

The chain joins TRBV24-1 to TRBJ1-5; a possible D gene is TRBD1 (6 bases). Germline CDR1 reads KGHDR; CDR2 reads SFDVKD. The CDR3 runs 15 residues. V was clipped by 2 bases and J by 4 bases, with 11 bases between them. CDR3 nucleotides: TGTGCCACCAGTGATTCCCGGACAGTTAATCAGCCCCAGCATTTT. Protein product: CATSDSRTVNQPQHF.

Many counts were recorded for this clonotype. This sequence joins TRBV2 and TRBJ1-5, with D perhaps matching TRBD1 (5 bases). Deletions cut 4 bases from V and 3 bases from J, with 13 bases between. The CDR3 contains 15 residues. In germline, CDR1 is SNHLY, CDR2 FYNNEI. The CDR3 sequence: CASSAEAGNNQPQHF. The CDR3 nucleotides are TGTGCCAGCAGTGCGGAGGCAGGGAACAATCAGCCCCAGCATTTT.

This chain links TRBV4-1 with TRBJ2-1, with D tentatively TRBD2 (6 bases). The V gene lost 1 base and the J gene lost 0 bases, with 10 bases spanning the gap. This CDR3 has 16 amino acids. Germline V lookup: CDR1 MGHRA, CDR2 YSYEKL. The CDR3 region is CASSQARGSSYNEQFF. The CDR3 DNA sequence: TGCGCCAGCAGCCAAGCACGGGGGAGCTCCTACAATGAGCAGTTCTTC.

This chain links TRBV30 with TRBJ1-4; possible D gene TRBD1, 5 bases. Deletions cut 4 bases from V and 2 bases from J, with 14 bases between. There are 15 residues in the CDR3. The germline V gene has CDR1 GTSNPN and CDR2 SVGIG (reference sequence). The CDR3, as DNA: TGTGCCTGGAAGGCAGGGATCGGTACTAATGAAAAACTGTTTTTT. It encodes CAWKAGIGTNEKLFF.

This clonotype occurred many times. This CDR3 is CASGGNNQPQHF. DNA of the CDR3: TGTGCCAGCGGGGGGAACAATCAGCCCCAGCATTTT. The V call is TRBV28, the J call TRBJ1-5; TRBD1 might be the D (5 bases). The ends were cut back, 8 bases at V and 3 bases at J, with 8 bases in the middle. This CDR3 spans 12 amino acids. CDR1 is MDHEN and CDR2 is SYDVKM in the germline V gene.

This clonotype was seen ten or more times. This sequence joins TRBV28 and TRBJ2-5; 10 positions agree with TRBD1. In germline, CDR1 is MDHEN, CDR2 SYDVKM. Germline trimming cut 6 bases from V and 4 bases from J; bases unmatched to any gene: 14. The CDR3 has 17 residues. The CDR3 region is CASSTWDRGPQGETQYF. In nucleotides, the CDR3 is TGTGCCAGCAGCACCTGGGACAGGGGCCCCCAGGGAGAGACCCAGTACTTC.

This clonotype was detected only a few times. The chain has TRBV9 and TRBJ1-4, with TRBD1 as a possible D gene (5 bases). Germline assignment: CDR1 SGDLS and CDR2 YYNGEE. The CDR3 loop spans 17 amino acids. Trimming pared 0 bases from V and 0 bases from J, leaving 12 bases between. CDR3 sequence (DNA): TGTGCCAGCAGCGTAGTTCCGGGGCTTCCAACTAATGAAAAACTGTTTTTT. As protein: CASSVVPGLPTNEKLFF.

Concerning this clonotype itself: Mismatch with germline at one junction end may stem from a read error. The chain recombines TRBV7-7 with TRBJ2-5; D may correspond to TRBD1 or TRBD2 (5 bases each). Germline CDR1 and CDR2: SSHAT and FNYEAQ (reference sequence). This CDR3 is built from 15 residues. CDR3 DNA: TGTGCTAGCAGCCATGCTGCCGGGGACGGGGAGACCCAGTACTTC. It translates to CASSHAAGDGETQYF.

The chain has TRBV29-1 and TRBJ2-4; TRBD1 agrees at 7 bases. V lost 4 bases and J lost 3; bases outside the gene matches: 6. The CDR3 contains 14 residues. Germline CDR1 and CDR2: SQVTM and ANQGSEA. In DNA, the CDR3 is TGCAGCGTTGGAGACAGGGCAGACAAAAACATTCAGTACTTC. Protein: CSVGDRADKNIQYF.

This clonotype was seen just once. One base away lies a much larger clone, so this may be a sequencing read error. The rearrangement joins TRBV11-2 to TRBJ2-1; 9 nucleotides align to TRBD2. This CDR3 comprises 13 residues. V lost 7 bases and J lost 10; bases outside the gene matches: 8. The V gene's germline CDR1 is SGHAT and CDR2 FQNNGV. CDR3 amino acids: CASTCTSGWEQFF. CDR3 DNA sequence: TGTGCCAGCACCTGCACTAGCGGGTGGGAGCAGTTCTTC.

In regard to this clonotype: Given a much more abundant clone one base away, this may be a read error. V usage is TRBV6-1 and J usage is TRBJ2-5; perhaps D is TRBD1 or TRBD2 (5 bases each). Germline CDR1 MNHNS, CDR2 SASEGT. This CDR3 has 14 amino acids. Trimming cost V 7 bases and J 5 bases, with 17 bases left between them. CDR3: CASTDRGTRETQYF. The DNA for the CDR3 is TGTGCCAGCACCGACCGAGGGACCCGTGAGACCCAGTACTTC.

This clonotype was seen more than once but under ten times. The rearrangement uses TRBV7-9 and TRBJ1-4, with TRBD1 identical over 10 bases. Germline values: CDR1 SEHNR, CDR2 FQNEAQ (reference sequence). The CDR3 totals 16 residues. The V and J ends lost 5 bases and 8 bases, in that order; junction bases with no gene match: 11. CDR3 bases: TGTGCCAGCAGCGAACGTACGGGACAGGGGAACGAAAAACTGTTTTTT. It yields the protein CASSERTGQGNEKLFF.

The rearrangement joins TRBV20-1 to TRBJ1-2; D is unresolved. V was trimmed by 0 bases and J by 3 bases, leaving 8 bases between them. Germline V gene sequence: CDR1 DFQATT, CDR2 SNEGSKA (reference sequence). CDR3 length: 13 amino acids. Here the CDR3 DNA reads TGCAGTGCTAGAGACCCTAGGGACTATGGCTACACCTTC. Amino acids: CSARDPRDYGYTF.

This clonotype appeared many times. V usage is TRBV18 and J usage is TRBJ2-7; tentative D call: TRBD1 (6 bases). Germline CDR1 reads KGHSH; CDR2 reads LQKENI. V was shortened by 5 bases and J by 5 bases, with 10 bases between the two germline ends. CDR3 length equals 12 residues. DNA for the CDR3: TGTGCCAGCTCAGGGGGCCTGGACGAGCAGTACTTC. It encodes CASSGGLDEQYF. Full variable domain (rest looked up from reference TRBV18 and TRBJ2-7): NAGVMQNPRHLVRRRGQEARLRCSPMKGHSHVYWYRQLPEEGLKFMVYLQKENIIDESGMPKERFSAEFPKEGPSILRIQQVVRGDSAAYFCASSGGLDEQYFGPGTRLTVT.

As regards this clonotype: At one of its ends the junction is not consistent with the germline gene, which may arise from a read error. The gene calls are TRBV6-1 and TRBJ1-2; D is unresolved. CDR1 is MNHNS, CDR2 SASEGT, per germline. The CDR3 spans 14 residues. Written as DNA, the CDR3 is TGTGCCAGCAGGGAAGGTAGCCTTCACTATGGCTACACCTTC. Protein sequence: CASREGSLHYGYTF.

This clonotype was recorded many times. The V and J genes are TRBV28 and TRBJ1-1; no clear D. V dropped 3 bases and J dropped 3 bases, with 2 bases sitting between them. Germline loops: CDR1 MDHEN, CDR2 SYDVKM. The CDR3 has 11 amino acids. The CDR3 region has the DNA TGTGCCAGCAGTTTTTACACTGAAGCTTTCTTT. It specifies CASSFYTEAFF.